This TCR beta chain was sequenced during a study of vaccination effects on CD4 cells after COVID-19. About the study: Each participant received a vaccine that was either BNT162b2 or mRNA-1273, given as two doses. Whole-study results and caveats: At late timepoints after vaccination, vaccine- and infection-induced clones shrank markedly.

Germline lookup yields CDR1 SGHRS and CDR2 YFSETQ. Trimming took off 0 bases at V and 0 bases at J, with 4 bases between the two ends. CDR3 size: 13 residues. Comment on this clone: Its antigen is unknown.

Clones were read by immunoSEQ multiplex PCR, and TCRdb kept only the in-frame ones, dropping some. The sample yields tens of thousands of clones, over 70% seen once. CD4+ T cells specific for antigen were expanded with viral peptide pools by the ViraFEST assay before sequencing. Investigators separated out CD4+ T cells once 9 to 11 days of culture had passed. People in the vaccine group had not been infected with SARS-CoV-2 before, and their nucleocapsid antibodies were negative. Peptides at roughly 10 ug/ml and IL-2 at around 9.3 IU/ml were added to 1.5 million to 2 million PBMC per well. Each culture had half its medium swapped for IL-2 medium on days 3 and 7.

The chain has TRBV5-1 and TRBJ2-7; the D is unclear. The TCR comes from a human donor who received a COVID-19 vaccine. Here the sequenced sample was CD4+ T cells from PBMCs cultured with SARS-CoV-2 spike peptides, taken before COVID-19 vaccination. The CDR3 loop reads CASSLAPSYEQYV. CDR3 DNA sequence: TGCGCCAGCAGCTTGGCACCCTCCTACGAGCAGTACGTC.